The sequence of this T cell receptor beta chain was determined in a study of OX40 agonist ivuxolimab in advanced cancers. Libraries were prepared by immunoSEQ multiplex PCR; TCRdb keeps only in-frame clonotypes and omits some of them. Among roughly 20,000 clones, around 74% were seen once, and the ten largest hold 33%. This CDR3 comprises 14 residues. The V gene lost 7 bases and the J gene lost 5 bases, with 17 bases spanning the gap. Germline V lookup: CDR1 MNHEY, CDR2 SVGAGI. The chain carries TRBV6-5 and TRBJ2-5, with D possibly matching TRBD1 (6 bases). The origin of this receptor is an adult with an advanced solid tumor such as melanoma, head and neck, liver or kidney cancer. The material sequenced was CD4+ or CD8+ T cells sorted from blood, taken in a trial of the OX40 agonist ivuxolimab. This CDR3 is CASIKQGNLETQYF. CDR3 DNA: TGTGCCAGCATAAAACAGGGTAATTTGGAGACCCAGTACTTC.